This TCR beta chain stems from a study of blood T cell repertoires in COVID-19. Sequenced by immunoSEQ multiplex PCR; TCRdb stores in-frame clones only, minus some. The sample includes about 260,000 clones, 84% seen only once; the top ten take 4.2%. Trimming pared 2 bases from V and 0 bases from J, leaving 16 bases between. The CDR3 contains 17 residues. CDR1 MNHNS and CDR2 SASEGT come from the germline V gene. Source material: peripheral blood. The clonotype originates from a man aged 55 to 70 with acute or convalescent COVID-19. The chain combines TRBV6-1 with TRBJ1-1; tentatively, D is TRBD1 (6 bases). CDR3 protein: CASSEFGGGRLNTEAFF. In DNA, the CDR3 is TGTGCCAGCAGTGAATTTGGGGGGGGCAGGTTGAACACTGAAGCTTTCTTT.